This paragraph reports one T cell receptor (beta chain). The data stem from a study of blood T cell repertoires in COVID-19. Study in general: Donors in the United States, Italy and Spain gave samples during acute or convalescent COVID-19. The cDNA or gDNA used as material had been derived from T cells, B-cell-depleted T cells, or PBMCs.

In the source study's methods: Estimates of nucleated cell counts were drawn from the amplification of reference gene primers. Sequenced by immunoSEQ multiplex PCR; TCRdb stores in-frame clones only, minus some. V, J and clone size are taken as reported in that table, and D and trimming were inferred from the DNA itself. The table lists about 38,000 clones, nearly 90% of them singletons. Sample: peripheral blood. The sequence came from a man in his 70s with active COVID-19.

DNA of the CDR3: TGTGCCAGCAGTCGAACAGGGTCTAGCACAGATACGCAGTATTTT. This codes for CASSRTGSSTDTQYF. The chain employs TRBV2 and TRBJ2-3; TRBD1 is a possible D gene (6 bases). V shed 5 bases and J shed 0 bases, with 12 bases lying between them. The CDR3 contains 15 residues. Germline V gene sequence: CDR1 SNHLY, CDR2 FYNNEI.